Listed here is a single T cell receptor (beta chain). Its antigen is still unknown. It has no much larger one-base neighbor in the sample; base qualities were not kept. These data originate in a study of T cell changes during pregnancy in multiple sclerosis (dated by TCRdb to about 2019). About the study as a whole: Changes in the T cell repertoire over the course of pregnancy were examined in this study in women with multiple sclerosis.

The receptor library was made with the immunoSEQ multiplex PCR assay. Held by TCRdb, this immuneACCESS table contains in-frame sequences only and omits some clones. Under half of the omission traces to an unresolved V gene where checked; the cause of the rest is unknown. The sample table records some 80,000 clones; approximately 88% of these occur just once. 0.9% of the sample is taken by the ten largest. From V the trimming removes 4 bases and from J it removes 4 bases, while the gene matches leave 5 bases of the junction unaccounted for. CDR1 and CDR2, looked up from the germline V gene, are SNHLY and FYNNEI. Inclusive of the bounding cysteine and phenylalanine, the CDR3 is 14 residues long. The retained sequence is limited to the CDR3, 42 bases, with the frame set at the first base.

Sequenced material: peripheral blood, taken in the first trimester of pregnancy. This TCR was recovered from a female donor in good health, enrolled as a control in a pregnancy study. The chain links TRBV2 with TRBJ1-2; 8 central nucleotides agree with TRBD1. The CDR3 here reads CASSASGGGYGYTF. At the DNA level, the sequence is TGTGCCAGCAGTGCCTCAGGGGGCGGCTATGGCTACACCTTC.